Listed here is a single T cell receptor (beta chain). The record originates from a study of T cells after somatic rescue of genetic block. The assay was immunoSEQ multiplex PCR, and TCRdb's table has in-frame clones only and misses some. The sample gives approximately 71,000 clones, around 90% of which show up once; approximately 2.9% is in the top ten. The CDR3 consists of 15 residues. V lost 10 bases and J 3 bases, leaving 18 bases between the germline ends. The V gene's germline CDR1 is MNHEY and CDR2 SVGAGI. The sequenced sample was peripheral blood mononuclear cells (PBMCs). The V and J genes are TRBV6-5 and TRBJ2-2; D may be TRBD1 or TRBD2 (5 bases each). This receptor was taken from a man aged 35 to 55. The CDR3 is CATRGHLRDTGELFF. For the CDR3, the DNA is TGTGCCACCCGAGGACACCTGAGGGACACCGGGGAGCTGTTTTTT.